The subject of this entry is one T cell receptor beta chain. The sample comes from a study of PD-1 blockade in classical Hodgkin lymphoma. The data were produced by immunoSEQ multiplex PCR, yet TCRdb's version contains in-frame clones alone and is incomplete. This sample has around 91,000 clones, with roughly 79% found just once. Each patient's relapse followed autologous stem cell transplantation, and brentuximab vedotin exposure varied. The CDR3 is 13 residues long. Trimming shortened V by 8 bases and J by 7 bases, and 14 bases separated the two germline ends. Germline values: CDR1 MNHEY, CDR2 SVGAGI.

This sequence originates from a human donor with classical Hodgkin lymphoma. The sample consisted of peripheral blood mononuclear cells (PBMCs), taken before the second cycle of nivolumab. The rearrangement links TRBV6-5 to TRBJ1-4; D is uncertain. CDR3 amino acids: CASGSRGPEKLFF. For the CDR3, the DNA is TGTGCCAGCGGCTCACGCGGCCCTGAAAAACTGTTTTTT.